These 11 T cell receptor beta chains were all obtained from the same sample, sequenced in a study of neoadjuvant nivolumab and ipilimumab in lung cancer. Only in-frame clones appear in the TCRdb table, and some are missing; sequencing was by immunoSEQ multiplex PCR. The sample holds thousands of clones, about 76% seen once. The sample here was adjacent normal lung tissue, taken after neoadjuvant nivolumab, alone or with ipilimumab, at or shortly before surgery. The receptors were sampled from an adult with non-small cell lung cancer.

Comment on this clone: A read error may produce the germline difference seen at one junction end. V usage is TRBV10-3 and J usage is TRBJ2-7; D possibly corresponds to TRBD1 (5 bases). Germline CDR1 and CDR2: ENHRY and SYGVKD. The CDR3 sequence is 11 residues long. The CDR3 sequence is CATADGARVGF. Written as DNA, the CDR3 is TGTGCCACCGCAGATGGGGCCCGGGTTGGCTTC.

The chain uses TRBV6-1 and TRBJ1-5; the D is unclear. This CDR3 comprises 13 residues. V was pared by 8 bases and J by 5 bases, with 13 bases between. Looked up from germline, CDR1 is MNHNS and CDR2 is SASEGT. CDR3 bases: TGTGCCAGCGGCCTCGGCCCCGATCAGCCCCAGCATTTT. Encoded protein: CASGLGPDQPQHF.

This sequence joins TRBV6-1 and TRBJ1-6, with D perhaps TRBD1 (5 bases). Germline loops: CDR1 MNHNS, CDR2 SASEGT. V was pared by 5 bases and J by 2 bases, with 7 bases between. The CDR3 runs to 14 residues. DNA for the CDR3: TGTGCCAGCAGTTCGGGACCCTATAATTCACCCCTCCACTTT. This sequence encodes CASSSGPYNSPLHF.

This rearrangement joins TRBV11-3 to TRBJ1-1; D ambiguous. The CDR3 sequence is 12 residues long. The germline CDR1 and CDR2 sequences are SGHNT and YENEEA. Trimming pared 5 bases from V and 4 bases from J, leaving 8 bases between. DNA of the CDR3: TGTGCCAGCAGCGAAAACATCACTGAAGCTTTCTTT. As protein: CASSENITEAFF.

This clone is a singleton in its sample. The chain links TRBV5-1 to TRBJ2-2, with D possibly being TRBD1 or TRBD2 (5 bases each). V was shortened by 3 bases and J by 6 bases, with 12 bases between the two germline ends. The germline V gene has CDR1 SGHRS and CDR2 YFSETQ. The CDR3 extends over 14 amino acids. CDR3 protein: CASSYPEGSGELFF. CDR3 DNA sequence: TGCGCCAGCAGCTACCCTGAGGGGTCCGGGGAGCTGTTTTTT.

A few counts support this clone. This chain uses TRBV5-1 with TRBJ1-2; D perhaps matches TRBD1 (6 bases). The germline CDR1 and CDR2 sequences are SGHRS and YFSETQ. The V and J ends lost 4 bases and 2 bases respectively, with 12 bases between them. The CDR3 loop spans 14 amino acids. DNA for the CDR3: TGCGCCAGCAGCCTCCGGACAGCCAACTATGGCTACACCTTC. It translates to CASSLRTANYGYTF.

The rearrangement links TRBV29-1 to TRBJ2-1, with D possibly TRBD1 on 5 matching bases. The germline V gene has CDR1 SQVTM and CDR2 ANQGSEA. The V end was cut by 4 bases, the J end by 7 bases, with 11 bases between. This CDR3 contains 12 residues. CDR3 region: CSVAAGRNEQFF. The CDR3 coding sequence is TGCAGCGTTGCGGCAGGGCGTAATGAGCAGTTCTTC.

The gene calls are TRBV5-4 and TRBJ1-1; TRBD1 is a possible D gene (5 bases). The CDR3 contains 15 residues. V lost 6 bases and J 4 bases, leaving 19 bases between the germline ends. Germline V gives CDR1 SGHNT, CDR2 YYREEE (reference sequence). DNA for the CDR3: TGTGCCAGCATCTCCCGCGGTGGGGGTAGCACTGAAGCTTTCTTT. Translated: CASISRGGGSTEAFF. The variable domain in full, completed from reference TRBV5-4 and TRBJ1-1, reads ETGVTQSPTHLIKTRGQQVTLRCSSQSGHNTVSWYQQALGQGPQFIFQYYREEENGRGNFPPRFSGLQFPNYSSELNVNALELDDSALYLCASISRGGGSTEAFFGQGTRLTVV.

The rearrangement links TRBV5-6 to TRBJ1-1, with a weak D call TRBD1 (5 bases). The CDR3 is made up of 15 amino acids. CDR1 and CDR2 from the germline V gene are SGHDT and YYEEEE. V shed 4 bases and J shed 1 base, with 14 bases lying between them. For the CDR3, the DNA is TGTGCCAGCAGCAACACGGGACTTACGAACACTGAAGCTTTCTTT. Protein product: CASSNTGLTNTEAFF.

The chain has TRBV6-1 and TRBJ1-5, with D maybe TRBD1 (6 bases). From germline, CDR1 is MNHNS and CDR2 SASEGT. The CDR3 is 14 residues long. V was cut by 8 bases and J by 2 bases, with 13 bases left in between. CDR3 region: CASSRTVGNQPQHF. In nucleotides, the CDR3 is TGTGCCAGCTCAAGGACAGTGGGCAATCAGCCCCAGCATTTT.

The rearrangement links TRBV28 to TRBJ2-1, with 11 bases aligning to TRBD1. The V gene end was trimmed by 5 bases and the J gene end by 3 bases; junction bases not matched to a gene: 9. The CDR3 totals 17 residues. Per germline, CDR1 MDHEN and CDR2 SYDVKM. The CDR3: CASSRMIGTGGYNEQFF. The CDR3 bases are TGTGCCAGCAGTAGGATGATCGGGACAGGGGGCTACAATGAGCAGTTCTTC.